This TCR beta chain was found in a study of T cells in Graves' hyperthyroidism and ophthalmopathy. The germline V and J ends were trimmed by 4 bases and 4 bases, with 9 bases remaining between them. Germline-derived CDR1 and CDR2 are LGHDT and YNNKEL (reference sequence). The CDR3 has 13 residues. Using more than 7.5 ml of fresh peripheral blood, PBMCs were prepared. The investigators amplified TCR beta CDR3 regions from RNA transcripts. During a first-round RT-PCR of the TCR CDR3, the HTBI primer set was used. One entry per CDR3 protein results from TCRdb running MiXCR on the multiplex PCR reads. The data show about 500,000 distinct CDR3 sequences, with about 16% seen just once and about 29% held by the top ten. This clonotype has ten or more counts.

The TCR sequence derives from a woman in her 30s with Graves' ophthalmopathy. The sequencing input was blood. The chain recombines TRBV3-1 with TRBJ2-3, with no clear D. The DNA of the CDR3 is TGTGCCAGCAGCCGTAACGTGGCAGATACGCAGTATTTT. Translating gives CASSRNVADTQYF.